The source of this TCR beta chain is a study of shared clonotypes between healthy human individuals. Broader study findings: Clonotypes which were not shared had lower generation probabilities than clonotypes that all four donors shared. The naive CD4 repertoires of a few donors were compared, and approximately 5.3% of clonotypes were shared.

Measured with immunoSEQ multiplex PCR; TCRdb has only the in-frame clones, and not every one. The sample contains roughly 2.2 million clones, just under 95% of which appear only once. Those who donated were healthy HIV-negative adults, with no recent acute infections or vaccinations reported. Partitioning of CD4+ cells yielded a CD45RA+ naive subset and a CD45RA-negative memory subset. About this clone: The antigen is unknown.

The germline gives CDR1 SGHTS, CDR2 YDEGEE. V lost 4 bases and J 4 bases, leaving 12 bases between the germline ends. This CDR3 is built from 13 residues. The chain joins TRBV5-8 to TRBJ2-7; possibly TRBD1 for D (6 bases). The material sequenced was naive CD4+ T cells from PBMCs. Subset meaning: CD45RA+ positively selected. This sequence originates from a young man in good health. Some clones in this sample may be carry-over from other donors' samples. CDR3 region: CASSRSQGYEQYF. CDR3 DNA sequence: TGTGCCAGCAGCCGATCCCAGGGGTACGAGCAGTACTTC.